This entry lists 27 T cell receptor beta chains sequenced from one sample in a study of shared clonotypes between healthy human individuals. The naive CD8 fraction comprised CD45RO-negative cells positively selected for CCR7 and excluded terminally differentiated effector memory CD45RA+ cells. Clones were read by immunoSEQ multiplex PCR, and TCRdb kept only the in-frame ones, dropping some. This sample has roughly 890,000 clones, with nearly 95% found just once. The sequenced sample was naive CD8+ T cells sorted from blood. These receptors all stem from a man in his thirties or forties in good health.

The chain couples TRBV2 to TRBJ2-5; TRBD2 matches at 7 bases. CDR1 is SNHLY and CDR2 is FYNNEI in the germline V gene. The CDR3 spans 16 residues. V gave up 1 base and J gave up 4 bases; unmatched junction bases: 9. The CDR3 loop reads CASSEEAGSIRETQYF. Written as DNA, the CDR3 is TGTGCCAGCAGTGAAGAAGCGGGAAGCATCCGAGAGACCCAGTACTTC.

To note about this clone: This same CDR3 is encoded by further DNA sequences in the sample. V and J are TRBV9 and TRBJ2-7; TRBD2 might be the D (6 bases). CDR3 length equals 14 residues. The germline CDR1 and CDR2 sequences are SGDLS and YYNGEE. Trimming removed 0 bases at V and 1 base at J, with 8 bases between. This CDR3 is CASSVGGDSYEQYF. CDR3 nucleotide sequence: TGTGCCAGCAGCGTAGGGGGGGATTCCTACGAGCAGTACTTC.

This clone was recorded only once. V usage is TRBV27 and J usage is TRBJ2-7; 8 bases are a match to TRBD2. Germline CDR1 is MNHEY and CDR2 is SMNVEV (reference sequence). The CDR3 length is 15 residues. J gave up 1 base and V 2 bases, and 4 bases lay outside the gene matches. The CDR3 protein is CASSLKGLASYEQYF. CDR3 nucleotides: TGTGCCAGCAGTTTAAAAGGACTAGCATCCTACGAGCAGTACTTC.

The chain has TRBV5-5 and TRBJ1-1; D is ambiguous. Looked up from germline, CDR1 is SGHKS and CDR2 is YYEKEE (reference sequence). The CDR3 extends over 16 amino acids. V was cut by 1 base and J by 0 bases, with 13 bases left in between. The CDR3 sequence: CASSLFNIQMNTEAFF. CDR3 coding DNA: TGTGCCAGCAGCTTGTTTAACATACAAATGAACACTGAAGCTTTCTTT. Looking up the rest from reference TRBV5-5 and TRBJ1-1 gives the full variable domain: DAGVTQSPTHLIKTRGQQVTLRCSPISGHKSVSWYQQVLGQGPQFIFQYYEKEERGRGNFPDRFSARQFPNYSSELNVNALLLGDSALYLCASSLFNIQMNTEAFFGQGTRLTVV.

V gene TRBV7-2 combines with J gene TRBJ1-4, with 8 bases identical to TRBD1. Germline V gene data show CDR1 as SGHTA and CDR2 as FQGNSA. CDR3 length: 15 amino acids. The ends lost 4 bases at V and 8 bases at J; junction bases unmatched: 9. In DNA form, the CDR3 reads TGTGCCAGCAGCTCCCCAGGGGGCAGACTGGAAAAACTGTTTTTT. Its translation is CASSSPGGRLEKLFF.

V is TRBV9 and J is TRBJ2-2; TRBD1 matches 9 bases. CDR1 and CDR2 (germline): SGDLS, YYNGEE. The CDR3 is made up of 17 amino acids. Losses at the gene ends were 3 bases for V and 7 bases for J; bases not matched to a gene: 13. DNA for the CDR3: TGTGCCAGCAGCGCACACACCGGGACAGGGCAGGTCGGGGAGCTGTTTTTT. Translation: CASSAHTGTGQVGELFF.

The rearrangement uses TRBV6-1 and TRBJ2-7; D gene unclear. Trimming took 4 bases from V and 4 from J, leaving 17 bases between them. Germline V CDR1 and CDR2: MNHNS, SASEGT. The CDR3 is made up of 15 amino acids. The CDR3 nucleotides read TGTGCCAGCAGTGCGCTCAGGAACCTCGGGTACGAGCAGTACTTC. Translation: CASSALRNLGYEQYF.

The rearrangement joins TRBV19 to TRBJ2-5, with unresolved D. The CDR3 runs 13 residues. The V end was cut by 6 bases, the J end by 5 bases, with 13 bases between. Germline V CDR1 and CDR2: LNHDA, SQIVND (reference sequence). CDR3 region: CASSASLRETQYF. The CDR3 region has the DNA TGTGCCAGTAGCGCAAGCTTAAGGGAGACCCAGTACTTC.

V gene TRBV5-1 combines with J gene TRBJ2-1, with 11 bases lining up with TRBD2. CDR3 size: 18 residues. The germline V gene encodes CDR1 SGHRS and CDR2 YFSETQ. V shed 1 base, J shed 5 bases, and the junction held 11 bases outside the gene matches. For the CDR3, the DNA is TGCGCCAGCAGCTTGAAAACTAGCGGGAGACTCGATGACAATGAGCAGTTCTTC. This encodes CASSLKTSGRLDDNEQFF. Full variable domain (missing parts from reference TRBV5-1 and TRBJ2-1): KAGVTQTPRYLIKTRGQQVTLSCSPISGHRSVSWYQQTPGQGLQFLFEYFSETQRNKGNFPGRFSGRQFSNSRSEMNVSTLELGDSALYLCASSLKTSGRLDDNEQFFGPGTRLTVL.

The chain joins TRBV15 to TRBJ2-1; D is perhaps TRBD1 (6 bases). V lost 0 bases to trimming and J lost 3 bases, with 18 bases between them. The CDR3 contains 18 residues. Germline V gives CDR1 LNHNV, CDR2 YYDKDF (reference sequence). The CDR3 DNA reads as TGTGCCACCAGCAGAGATTTAGGGGGAGAGGACTTCTACAATGAGCAGTTCTTC. Its translation is CATSRDLGGEDFYNEQFF.

J is TRBJ2-5 and V is TRBV10-1; 7 bases map to TRBD2. Germline values: CDR1 WNHNN, CDR2 SYGVQD (reference sequence). After removal of 2 bases from V and 4 bases from J, the junction contained 10 bases not matched to a gene. The CDR3 has 16 amino acids. DNA of the CDR3: TGCGCCAGCAGTGAGATTGTAGGCGGGAGTGGAGAGACCCAGTACTTC. The encoded protein is CASSEIVGGSGETQYF.

In its sample, this clone was seen many times. The rearrangement joins TRBV2 to TRBJ1-5; D gene uncertain. V gave up 2 bases and J gave up 0 bases, with 8 bases separating them. CDR1 SNHLY and CDR2 FYNNEI come from the germline V gene. CDR3 length: 15 residues. Here the CDR3 DNA reads TGTGCCAGCAGTGAAACCAGGAGTAGCAATCAGCCCCAGCATTTT. It translates to CASSETRSSNQPQHF.

This rearrangement joins TRBV4-3 to TRBJ1-5, with D perhaps matching TRBD1 (5 bases). CDR1 LGHNA and CDR2 YSLEER come from the germline V gene. V was cut by 1 base and J by 6 bases, with 19 bases left in between. The CDR3 is 17 residues long. This CDR3 is CASSQVGRKTGGQPQHF. The CDR3, as DNA: TGCGCCAGCAGCCAAGTAGGTCGGAAGACCGGGGGTCAGCCCCAGCATTTT.

This clone was counted a single time. Other DNA sequences in this specimen translate into the identical CDR3. V usage is TRBV6-5 and J usage is TRBJ2-7, with D possibly being TRBD1 (7 bases). Germline-derived CDR1 and CDR2 are MNHEY and SVGAGI. The CDR3 runs 13 residues. V was trimmed by 2 bases and J by 3 bases, leaving 8 bases between them. The CDR3 DNA is TGTGCCAGCAGTTACCAGGGGGGCTACGAGCAGTACTTC. It yields the protein CASSYQGGYEQYF.

The chain links TRBV5-1 to TRBJ2-5; 8 positions match TRBD1. TRBJ2-7 explains the end of the DNA better; the J call may be wrong. The CDR3 covers 14 residues. CDR1 and CDR2 (germline): SGHRS, YFSETQ. The CDR3 loop is CASSLYTGGYEQYF. CDR3 sequence (DNA): TGCGCCAGCAGCTTGTATACAGGGGGATACGAGCAGTACTTC.

The chain combines TRBV5-4 with TRBJ2-7, with a weak D call TRBD1 (7 bases). Germline V gene data show CDR1 as SGHNT and CDR2 as YYREEE (reference sequence). Between the trimmed V and J ends, which lost 2 bases and 3 bases, there was a span of 12 bases. The CDR3 is made up of 14 amino acids. The CDR3 DNA is TGTGCCAGCAGCTTACCAGGGGGGCTCTACGAGCAGTACTTC. Translating it yields CASSLPGGLYEQYF.

This clone appeared once. The chain combines TRBV6-6 with TRBJ1-2; 8 nucleotides match TRBD1. Per germline, CDR1 MNHNY and CDR2 SVGAGI (reference sequence). V lost 5 bases to trimming and J lost 8 bases; unmatched junction nucleotides: 13. The CDR3 length is 15 residues. CDR3 loop: CASSTTPTGVGGYTF. As DNA, the CDR3 is TGTGCCAGCAGTACTACTCCGACAGGGGTCGGAGGCTACACCTTC.

This sequence joins TRBV7-6 and TRBJ2-1; 9 nucleotides align to TRBD2. From germline, CDR1 is SGHVS and CDR2 FNYEAQ. There are 16 residues in the CDR3. V lost 1 base, J lost 4 bases, and 5 bases stayed unmatched. CDR3 region: CASSLEISGGYNEQFF. CDR3 DNA sequence: TGTGCCAGCAGCTTAGAGATTAGCGGGGGTTACAATGAGCAGTTCTTC.

The chain is built from TRBV4-1 and TRBJ1-4, with D possibly being TRBD1 (6 bases). The CDR3 contains 15 residues. V was trimmed by 5 bases and J by 7 bases, leaving 17 bases between them. From germline, CDR1 is MGHRA and CDR2 YSYEKL. The CDR3 region is CASSTLGGVGEKLFF. For the CDR3, the DNA is TGCGCCAGCAGCACCCTAGGGGGAGTGGGTGAAAAACTGTTTTTT.

This clone has only one observation. J is TRBJ2-1 and V is TRBV6-6; 8 bases align to TRBD2. The CDR3 has 16 amino acids. V gave up 0 bases and J gave up 4 bases; unmatched junction bases: 5. Germline lookup yields CDR1 MNHNY and CDR2 SVGAGI (reference sequence). The CDR3 nucleotides are TGTGCCAGCAGTTACTCGCGGGAGGAGGGTTACAATGAGCAGTTCTTC. Its protein product is CASSYSREEGYNEQFF.

This clone is a singleton in its sample. This chain links TRBV7-9 with TRBJ2-5; either TRBD1 or TRBD2 may supply D (5 bases each). The V end was cut by 1 base, the J end by 5 bases, with 11 bases between. The CDR3 consists of 14 residues. CDR1 and CDR2 from the germline V gene are SEHNR and FQNEAQ (reference sequence). CDR3 sequence (DNA): TGTGCCAGCAGCTTAGGGGGGTTTCTGGAGACCCAGTACTTC. Translated, it gives CASSLGGFLETQYF.

The chain combines TRBV11-3 with TRBJ2-3; D gene ambiguous. In germline, CDR1 is SGHNT, CDR2 YENEEA. This CDR3 has 14 residues. The V and J ends lost 5 bases and 4 bases respectively, with 13 bases between them. This CDR3 is CASSAYLSPDTQYF. CDR3 bases: TGTGCCAGCAGCGCATATTTGTCCCCAGATACGCAGTATTTT. The full variable domain, its missing parts supplied by reference TRBV11-3 and TRBJ2-3, is EAGVVQSPRYKIIEKKQPVAFWCNPISGHNTLYWYLQNLGQGPELLIRYENEEAVDDSQLPKDRFSAERLKGVDSTLKIQPAELGDSAVYLCASSAYLSPDTQYFGPGTRLTVL.

The chain carries TRBV6-1 and TRBJ1-1; D is undetermined. The CDR3 has 14 residues. V shed 1 base and J shed 3 bases, with 9 bases lying between them. The germline V gene encodes CDR1 MNHNS and CDR2 SASEGT. For the CDR3, the DNA is TGTGCCAGCAGTGAAGTGGGAGGTCACACTGAAGCTTTCTTT. Protein sequence: CASSEVGGHTEAFF.

For the CDR3, the DNA is TGTGCCAGCAGTGGCCCTTCCGGGACATTACCTTCCTACGAGCAGTACTTC. Translating gives CASSGPSGTLPSYEQYF. The chain has TRBV7-9 and TRBJ2-7; D may be TRBD1 (6 bases). Germline CDR1 and CDR2: SEHNR and FQNEAQ (reference sequence). Trimming took off 6 bases at V and 1 base at J, with 22 bases between the two ends. This CDR3 has 17 amino acids. Drawing the rest from reference TRBV7-9 and TRBJ2-7, the complete variable domain is DTGVSQNPRHKITKRGQNVTFRCDPISEHNRLYWYRQTLGQGPEFLTYFQNEAQLEKSRLLSDRFSAERPKGSFSTLEIQRTEQGDSAMYLCASSGPSGTLPSYEQYFGPGTRLTVT.

This clone was recorded only once. The V gene is TRBV29-1, the J gene TRBJ2-5; D not certain. Germline CDR1 reads SQVTM; CDR2 reads ANQGSEA. V was shortened by 7 bases and J by 5 bases, with 8 bases between the two germline ends. The length of the CDR3 is 10 residues. CDR3 in amino acids: CSDGLETQYF. Written as DNA, the CDR3 is TGCAGCGACGGTTTGGAGACCCAGTACTTC.

This rearrangement joins TRBV10-1 to TRBJ1-4, with D perhaps TRBD1 (5 bases). V gave up 0 bases and J gave up 8 bases, with 16 bases separating them. The CDR3 runs to 16 residues. Germline loops: CDR1 WNHNN, CDR2 SYGVQD (reference sequence). The CDR3 sequence is CASSESPREDREKLFF. The DNA of the CDR3 is TGCGCCAGCAGTGAGTCGCCCAGGGAGGACCGAGAAAAACTGTTTTTT.

The V gene is TRBV6-5, the J gene TRBJ2-5; 9 nucleotides line up with TRBD2. The CDR3 consists of 15 residues. V trimming: 1 base; J trimming: 3 bases; junction bases outside the gene matches: 3. Germline CDR1 MNHEY, CDR2 SVGAGI. CDR3 loop: CASSYFLAGEETQYF. The CDR3 DNA follows: TGTGCCAGCAGTTACTTCTTAGCGGGAGAAGAGACCCAGTACTTC.